This T cell receptor beta chain appears in the sequencing data of a study of early T cells in non-severe SARS-CoV-2 infection. The wider study: Sequencing used unsorted whole-blood bulk RNA, so chains lack pairing.

Unique molecular identifiers were attached to individual cDNA molecules. TCRdb passed the 5' RACE reads through MiXCR, listing each CDR3 protein once. In the table there are roughly 72,000 distinct CDR3 sequences, roughly 12% of which are singletons. Study-wide results and caveats: Missing private and CD4 specificities, VDJdb matching favored anti-spike CD8 responses.

This clonotype was counted many times. The antigen is unknown. Per the germline V gene, CDR1 is MNHNS and CDR2 is SASEGT. The CDR3 length is 14 residues. V was pared by 5 bases and J by 1 base, with 12 bases between. Sequencing input: whole blood. This sequence was found in an adult who was a healthcare worker with PCR-confirmed SARS-CoV-2 infection or an uninfected control (not recorded which). The chain uses TRBV6-1 and TRBJ2-7; tentative D call: TRBD2 (6 bases). The CDR3 DNA is TGTGCCAGCAGTTCTAGCGCCCCATCCTACGAGCAGTACTTC. As protein: CASSSSAPSYEQYF.